This T cell receptor (beta chain) was sequenced in a study of monozygotic twins with inflammatory bowel disease. In the case of this clonotype: Its target is unknown.

Regarding the study as a whole: Whether twins were concordant or discordant made no difference to repertoire similarity, possibly from limited power. Among patients, repertoires may have gained variability from differing immunosuppressive treatments. A single strong clonotype or signal linked to IBD was not supported.

The CDR3 covers 15 residues. The germline V gene encodes CDR1 MDHEN and CDR2 SYDVKM. Total RNA amounting to 3,000 to 4,500 ng went into each TCR library. With the 5' RACE reads reprocessed, TCRdb shows one record per CDR3 protein and no DNA. There are some 400,000 distinct CDR3 sequences in the sample, with about 2.2% held by the top ten. This chain connects TRBV28 to TRBJ2-3. Sequenced sample: blood. The sequence was collected from a human donor with ulcerative colitis or Crohn's disease, or a healthy co-twin of an affected twin (not recorded which). CDR3 protein: CASSFGTLATDTRYF.